These 2 T cell receptor beta chains share one sample of origin, sequenced in a study of a mutant IDH1 vaccine in newly diagnosed glioma. Time point denoted: week 35, safety follow-up. Mutant IDH1 20-mer peptide, at 300 ug, made up each vaccine dose, with topical imiquimod. These TCRs are of unknown antigen specificity. Sequencing was performed with immunoSEQ multiplex PCR; in TCRdb, only in-frame clones are kept and a portion is missing. Of approximately 62,000 clones detected, about 85% appear once; the ten largest clones hold roughly 4%. Sequencing used PBMCs, obtained from a glioma patient whose treatment included an IDH1 peptide vaccine. Receptors originate from a young man with glioma.

CDR3 residues: CASSLGQIQETQYF. Written as DNA, the CDR3 is TGCGCCAGCAGCTTGGGACAGATCCAAGAGACCCAGTACTTC. The chain employs TRBV5-1 and TRBJ2-5; TRBD1 is a possible D gene (5 bases). V dropped 0 bases and J dropped 1 base, with 7 bases sitting between them. The CDR3 runs to 14 residues. From germline, CDR1 is SGHRS and CDR2 YFSETQ. The full variable domain, completed using reference TRBV5-1 and TRBJ2-5, is KAGVTQTPRYLIKTRGQQVTLSCSPISGHRSVSWYQQTPGQGLQFLFEYFSETQRNKGNFPGRFSGRQFSNSRSEMNVSTLELGDSALYLCASSLGQIQETQYFGPGTRLLVL.

The rearrangement joins TRBV19 to TRBJ1-1; TRBD1 is a possible D gene (5 bases). The V end lost 1 base, the J end lost 9 bases, and 12 bases lay between the germline ends. The CDR3 sequence is 13 residues long. CDR1 is LNHDA, CDR2 SQIVND, per germline (reference sequence). DNA for the CDR3: TGTGCCAGTAGTATAGTGTCGGGGGACCAAGCTTTCTTT. It translates to CASSIVSGDQAFF.